One and the same sample provided the 7 T cell receptor beta chains below, sequenced in a study of T cell repertoires in aging, cancer and after chemotherapy. TCR beta rearrangements were amplified from peripheral blood genomic DNA. A mixed TRB-A/B primer pool amplified rearranged TRB by multiplex touch-down PCR. TCRdb itself ran the multiplex PCR reads through MiXCR, one entry per CDR3 protein. The repertoire includes 1,600 or so distinct CDR3 sequences, approximately 23% of them detected once, and 6% to 9% sits in the top ten. Sample: blood. The receptors originated from a human donor with a solid tumor.

This clonotype is labeled medium-sized. The V gene is TRBV20-1, the J gene TRBJ1-6; TRBD1 matches 7 bases. The CDR3 totals 14 residues. Germline V gene sequence: CDR1 DFQATT, CDR2 SNEGSKA (reference sequence). J was trimmed by 10 bases and V by 5 bases; bases with no gene match: 11. DNA for the CDR3: TGCAGTGCTCCAGTCGGGACAGAAGGATCACCCCTCCACTTT. Protein: CSAPVGTEGSPLHF.

The chain combines TRBV18 with TRBJ1-1, with no clear D. This CDR3 comprises 14 residues. The V gene lost 6 bases and the J gene lost 4 bases, with 15 bases spanning the gap. Germline CDR1 and CDR2: KGHSH and LQKENI. The CDR3: CASSPAGEGTEAFF. The CDR3 coding sequence is TGTGCCAGCTCGCCCGCCGGGGAAGGCACTGAAGCTTTCTTT.

This clonotype qualifies as medium-sized. The chain couples TRBV20-1 to TRBJ1-2; weak D call: TRBD1 (5 bases). CDR3 length: 13 residues. Trimming cost V 5 bases and J 6 bases, with 16 bases left between them. Germline loops: CDR1 DFQATT, CDR2 SNEGSKA (reference sequence). CDR3 sequence (DNA): TGCAGTGCTTCCGGGACGTCGGAAGATGGCTACACCTTC. It is translated as CSASGTSEDGYTF.

By share, this clonotype ranks as medium-sized. The V call is TRBV10-3, the J call TRBJ2-7; 7 nucleotides match TRBD1. The CDR3 totals 14 residues. V lost 10 bases and J lost 2; bases outside the gene matches: 11. The germline CDR1 and CDR2 sequences are ENHRY and SYGVKD. The CDR3 sequence: CASTPDRDTYEQYF. CDR3 coding DNA: TGTGCCAGCACTCCTGACAGGGACACCTACGAGCAGTACTTC.

The chain couples TRBV7-9 to TRBJ1-2; 11 bases line up with TRBD1. The CDR3 loop spans 15 amino acids. Germline CDR1 reads SEHNR; CDR2 reads FQNEAQ (reference sequence). After removal of 1 base from V and 5 bases from J, the junction contained 3 bases not matched to a gene. The CDR3 reads CASSLGTGGLYGYTF. The DNA for the CDR3 is TGTGCCAGCAGCTTAGGGACAGGGGGCCTATATGGCTACACCTTC.

This clonotype is classed as medium-sized. The gene calls are TRBV11-2 and TRBJ2-3; a possible D gene is TRBD1 (6 bases). V lost 5 bases to trimming and J lost 1 base, with 7 bases between them. CDR3 length: 13 residues. The germline gives CDR1 SGHAT, CDR2 FQNNGV. CDR3 sequence (DNA): TGTGCCAGCAGCGCAGGGGGCACAGATACGCAGTATTTT. This sequence encodes CASSAGGTDTQYF.

This clonotype is classed as medium-sized. This sequence joins TRBV27 and TRBJ1-5, with TRBD1 matching 7 bases. Germline CDR1 is MNHEY and CDR2 is SMNVEV (reference sequence). CDR3 length equals 14 residues. V shed 2 bases and J 7 bases; nucleotides not matched to a gene: 5. The CDR3 protein is CASSLKGARQPQHF. Written as DNA, the CDR3 is TGTGCCAGCAGTTTAAAGGGGGCTAGGCAGCCCCAGCATTTT.